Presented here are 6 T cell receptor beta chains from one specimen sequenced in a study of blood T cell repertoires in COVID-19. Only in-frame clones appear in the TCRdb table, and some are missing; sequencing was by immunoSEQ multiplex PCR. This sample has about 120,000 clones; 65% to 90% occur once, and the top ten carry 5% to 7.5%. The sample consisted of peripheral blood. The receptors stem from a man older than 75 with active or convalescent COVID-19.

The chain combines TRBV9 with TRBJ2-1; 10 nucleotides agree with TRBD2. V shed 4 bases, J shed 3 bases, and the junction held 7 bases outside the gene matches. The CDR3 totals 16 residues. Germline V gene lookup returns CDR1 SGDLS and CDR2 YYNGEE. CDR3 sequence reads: CASSTPGLASYNEQFF. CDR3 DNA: TGTGCCAGCAGCACACCGGGACTAGCGAGCTACAATGAGCAGTTCTTC.

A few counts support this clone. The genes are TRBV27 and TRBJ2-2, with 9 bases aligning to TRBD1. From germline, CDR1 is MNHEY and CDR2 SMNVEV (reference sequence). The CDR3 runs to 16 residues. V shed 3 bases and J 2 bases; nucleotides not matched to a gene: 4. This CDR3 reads CASSLGTGYNTGELFF. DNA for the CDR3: TGTGCCAGCAGTTTGGGGACAGGGTATAACACCGGGGAGCTGTTTTTT.

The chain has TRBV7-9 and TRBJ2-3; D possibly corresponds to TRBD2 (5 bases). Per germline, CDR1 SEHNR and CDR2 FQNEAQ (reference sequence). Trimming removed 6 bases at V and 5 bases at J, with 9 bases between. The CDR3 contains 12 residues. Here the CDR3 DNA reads TGTGCCAGCAGTCAGGCGGGAGATACGCAGTATTTT. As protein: CASSQAGDTQYF.

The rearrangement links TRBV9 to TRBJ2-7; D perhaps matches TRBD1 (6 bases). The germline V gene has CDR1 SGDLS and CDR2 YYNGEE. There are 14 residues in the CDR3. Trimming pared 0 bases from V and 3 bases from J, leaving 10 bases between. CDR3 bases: TGTGCCAGCAGCGTAGATGGGACAAGCTACGAGCAGTACTTC. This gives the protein CASSVDGTSYEQYF.

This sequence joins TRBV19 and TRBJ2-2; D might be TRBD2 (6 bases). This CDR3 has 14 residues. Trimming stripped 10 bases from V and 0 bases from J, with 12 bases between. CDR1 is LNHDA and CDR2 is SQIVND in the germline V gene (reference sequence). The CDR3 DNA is TGTGCCACCATGGACTACTCGAACACCGGGGAGCTGTTTTTT. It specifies CATMDYSNTGELFF. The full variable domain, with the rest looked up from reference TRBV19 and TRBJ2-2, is DGGITQSPKYLFRKEGQNVTLSCEQNLNHDAMYWYRQDPGQGLRLIYYSQIVNDFQKGDIAEGYSVSREKKESFPLTVTSAQKNPTAFYLCATMDYSNTGELFFGEGSRLTVL.

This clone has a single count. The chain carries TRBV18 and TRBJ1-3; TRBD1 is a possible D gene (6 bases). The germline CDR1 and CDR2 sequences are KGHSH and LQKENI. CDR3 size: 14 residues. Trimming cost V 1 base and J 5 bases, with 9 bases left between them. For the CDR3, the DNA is TGTGCCAGCTCACCACAACAGGGTAGAAACACCATATATTTT. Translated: CASSPQQGRNTIYF.